This TCR beta chain originates from a study of blood T cell repertoires in COVID-19. Study background: Samples came from the United States, Italy and Spain, spanning acute and convalescent COVID-19.

Seattle cases were enrolled at active infection and followed longitudinally. Original handling: From reference gene primer amplification, estimates of nucleated cell counts were derived. Profiled with immunoSEQ multiplex PCR; TCRdb holds only in-frame clones, not every one. The V and J calls and clone size were taken over from that table, and D and trimming were inferred from the DNA. Of 130,000 or so clones in the sample, around 89% were seen once. The CDR3 spans 16 residues. Trimming at V came to 4 bases and at J to 4 bases, leaving 12 bases not matched to a gene. CDR1 is SGHRS and CDR2 is YFSETQ in the germline V gene.

The chain recombines TRBV5-1 with TRBJ2-3; TRBD2 matches 7 bases. The clonotype comes from a man in his fifties or sixties with COVID-19, enrolled during active disease. The sequencing input was peripheral blood. CDR3 nucleotides: TGCGCCAGCAGCCTTGTAGGGCTAGCGGCCCCAGATACGCAGTATTTT. It encodes CASSLVGLAAPDTQYF.